The T cell receptor beta chain described here comes from a study of blood T cells in healthy people across ages. A minimum of 5.5 micrograms of total RNA was extracted per sample. Through a sample-barcoded 5' primer and a J-beta primer mix, a second PCR was run for about 7 to 12 cycles. TCRdb re-derived calls from the 5' RACE reads in MiXCR, one entry per CDR3 protein. The data contain about 1.8 million distinct CDR3 sequences, less than 50% of them singletons. Trimming stripped 3 bases from V and 6 bases from J, with 5 bases between. The germline gives CDR1 SGDLS, CDR2 YYNGEE. The CDR3 totals 11 residues.

Sequencing used blood. The J gene is TRBJ2-3, the V gene TRBV9; the D is unclear. This TCR derives from a woman aged 40 to 50 in good health. The CDR3: CASSGDDTQYF. In DNA, the CDR3 is TGTGCCAGCAGCGGTGATGATACGCAGTATTTT. The whole variable domain, remainder taken from reference TRBV9 and TRBJ2-3, is DSGVTQTPKHLITATGQRVTLRCSPRSGDLSVYWYQQSLDQGLQFLIQYYNGEERAKGNILERFSAQQFPDLHSELNLSSLELGDSALYFCASSGDDTQYFGPGTRLTVL.